The count of the clone carrying this T cell receptor beta chain is one. No antigen is known for it. Using viral peptide pools, the ViraFEST assay grew out antigen-specific CD4+ T cells prior to sequencing. An approximately ten-day culture period preceded the isolation of CD4+ T cells. Subjects were given two BNT162b2 or mRNA-1273 vaccine doses. In the cultures, half the medium was exchanged for IL-2 medium on days 3 and 7. These data come from a study of vaccination effects on CD4 cells after COVID-19. Study results and limitations: Infection- and vaccine-induced clones contracted markedly late after vaccination.

Here immunoSEQ multiplex PCR was the method, and the copy in TCRdb shows in-frame clones only, minus some. This sample has under 40,000 clones, with around 70% found just once. This sequence was found in a human donor who received a COVID-19 vaccine. The material was CD4+ T cells from PBMCs cultured with HCoV-229E spike peptides, obtained after COVID-19 vaccination.

In nucleotides, the CDR3 is TGTGCCAGCAGCATAGGCTTGAGTAATCAGCCCCAGCATTTT. Protein sequence: CASSIGLSNQPQHF. This chain links TRBV7-2 with TRBJ1-5; the D is unclear. The CDR3 spans 14 residues. Deletions cut 5 bases from V and 4 bases from J, with 12 bases between. CDR1 is SGHTA, CDR2 FQGNSA, per germline.